This TCR beta chain was obtained from a study of STAT3 mutations in large granular lymphocyte leukemia. Regarding the study as a whole: Every T-cell large granular lymphocyte leukemia patient had at least one immunodominant TCR beta clonotype.

This clone was seen once. Its target is unknown. About 40,000 productive templates were obtained per sample on average. The data were produced by immunoSEQ multiplex PCR, yet TCRdb's version contains in-frame clones alone and is incomplete. Here the sample spans about 24,000 clones, roughly 93% being singletons. This CDR3 spans 13 amino acids. Germline CDR1 is MNHEY and CDR2 is SVGAGI. V lost 7 bases to trimming and J lost 4 bases, with 10 bases between them. The receptor was derived from a man between 40 and 49 years old with T-cell large granular lymphocyte leukemia. Some clones in this sample may be carry-over from other donors' samples. The sample taken for sequencing was peripheral blood mononuclear cells. The V and J genes are TRBV6-5 and TRBJ2-2, with D possibly matching TRBD1 (6 bases). The CDR3 here is CASTQGITGELFF. The CDR3 DNA follows: TGTGCCAGCACGCAGGGGATCACCGGGGAGCTGTTTTTT.